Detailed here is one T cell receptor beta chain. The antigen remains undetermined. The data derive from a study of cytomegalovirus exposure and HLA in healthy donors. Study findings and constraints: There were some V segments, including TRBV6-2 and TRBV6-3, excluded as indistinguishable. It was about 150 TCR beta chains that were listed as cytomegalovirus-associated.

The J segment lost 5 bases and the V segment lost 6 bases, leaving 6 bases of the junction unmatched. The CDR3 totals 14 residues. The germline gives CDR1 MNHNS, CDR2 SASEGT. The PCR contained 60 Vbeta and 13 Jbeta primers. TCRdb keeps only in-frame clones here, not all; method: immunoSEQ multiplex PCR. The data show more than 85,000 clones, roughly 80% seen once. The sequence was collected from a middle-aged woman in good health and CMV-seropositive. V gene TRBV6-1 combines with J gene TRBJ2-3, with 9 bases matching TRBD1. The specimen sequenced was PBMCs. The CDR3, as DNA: TGTGCCAGCAGGCCGGGACAGGGTATAGATACGCAGTATTTT. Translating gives CASRPGQGIDTQYF.